This section outlines one T cell receptor beta chain sequence together with its context. Its target is not known. This CDR3 is also generated by other DNA sequences in the sample. This sample was included in a study of shared clonotypes between healthy human individuals. Findings of the study overall: A small donor pool kept down the genetic and exposure-history diversity that was represented. Among non-shared clonotypes, generation probabilities were lower than among those shared by all four donors.

In germline, CDR1 is SEHNR, CDR2 FQNEAQ (reference sequence). This CDR3 is built from 16 residues. J lost 0 bases, V lost 2 bases, and 1 base had no gene match. Profiling relied on immunoSEQ multiplex PCR, and the TCRdb table lists in-frame clones only, not all of them. The sample holds millions of clones, about 92% seen once. The TCR originated in a young man in good health. The gene calls are TRBV7-9 and TRBJ2-1; 10 bases are a match to TRBD1. The sequencing sample was made of naive CD4+ T cells sorted from blood. Sample subset: CD45RA+ positively selected. CDR3 sequence reads: CASSLRTGGSYNEQFF. Written as DNA, the CDR3 is TGTGCCAGCAGCTTAAGGACAGGGGGCTCCTACAATGAGCAGTTCTTC. The complete variable domain, with remaining parts taken from reference TRBV7-9 and TRBJ2-1, reads DTGVSQNPRHKITKRGQNVTFRCDPISEHNRLYWYRQTLGQGPEFLTYFQNEAQLEKSRLLSDRFSAERPKGSFSTLEIQRTEQGDSAMYLCASSLRTGGSYNEQFFGPGTRLTVL.